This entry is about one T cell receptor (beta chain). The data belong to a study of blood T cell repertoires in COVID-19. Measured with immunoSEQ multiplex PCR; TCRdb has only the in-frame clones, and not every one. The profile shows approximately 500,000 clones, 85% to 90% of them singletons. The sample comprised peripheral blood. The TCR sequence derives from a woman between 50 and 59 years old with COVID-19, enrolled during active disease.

CDR3 nucleotides: TGCGCCAGCAGCTTGGAGAGCAGGGTAGGATCACCCCTCCACTTT. Protein sequence: CASSLESRVGSPLHF. The J gene is TRBJ1-6, the V gene TRBV5-1; D perhaps matches TRBD1 (5 bases). Germline loops: CDR1 SGHRS, CDR2 YFSETQ. V was trimmed by 0 bases and J by 10 bases, leaving 14 bases between them. This CDR3 spans 15 amino acids.